The rows below give T cell receptor beta chains drawn from one sample of a study of CD8 T cells in ankylosing spondylitis. TCRdb re-derived calls from the 5' RACE reads in MiXCR, one entry per CDR3 protein. Here the sample spans 35,000 to 50,000 distinct CDR3 sequences, 3% being singletons. Sequenced material: blood, either unsorted or a sorted T cell fraction (not recorded which). These receptors were collected from a male donor with ankylosing spondylitis or in good health (not recorded which). CDR3s include the opening cysteine and the closing phenylalanine or tryptophan.

v_call	j_call	cdr3_aa
TRBV9	TRBJ2-5	CASSPGLGQETQYF
TRBV9	TRBJ2-5	CASSVGLAAYQETQYF
TRBV9	TRBJ1-6	CASSARDRDSPLHF
TRBV9	TRBJ1-3	CASSLSGQSGNTIYF
TRBV9	TRBJ1-6	CASSEDSWANSPLHF
TRBV9	TRBJ2-4	CASSVVGDGDIQYF
TRBV9	TRBJ2-2	CASSVGPALTGELFF
TRBV9	TRBJ2-1	CASSVWGGINEQFF
TRBV9	TRBJ2-5	CASSVSGYPQETQYF
TRBV21-1	TRBJ1-2	CASSLSKSWTFYGYTF
TRBV9	TRBJ2-2	CASSSYTNTGELFF
TRBV9	TRBJ2-3	CASSSRADTQYF
TRBV9	TRBJ2-3	CASSPRRVPTDTQYF
TRBV9	TRBJ2-5	CASSVGGDIEETQYF
TRBV9	TRBJ1-1	CASRGDGLESFF
TRBV9	TRBJ2-2	CASSGGTTSTGELFF
TRBV9	TRBJ2-1	CASSVVGTGREQFF
TRBV9	TRBJ2-3	CASSETSGGLPPTDTQYF
TRBV9	TRBJ1-1	CASSVVGWEGSEAFF
TRBV9	TRBJ1-4	CASSVFGSGEKLFF
TRBV9	TRBJ2-3	CASSVGPPGRFAAHTQYF
TRBV9	TRBJ2-1	CASSSRTGGFSEQFF
TRBV9	TRBJ2-3	CASSVEQGSTDTQYF
TRBV9	TRBJ1-1	CASSTHTGGNTEAFF
TRBV9	TRBJ2-5	CASSVAAASGLAETQYF
TRBV9	TRBJ2-1	CASSVPSGAGGHNEQFF
TRBV9	TRBJ1-2	CASSPGGIGGDYGYTF
TRBV9	TRBJ1-1	CASSVGTGGGNTEAFF
TRBV9	TRBJ2-3	CASNSPTSGYSTDTQYF
TRBV9	TRBJ2-3	CASSEGLGTDTQYF
TRBV9	TRBJ1-2	CASSVENYGYTF
TRBV9	TRBJ2-3	CASSVTSATDTQYF
TRBV9	TRBJ2-3	CASSPRAGGPTDTQYF
TRBV7-4	TRBJ1-1	CASSQRQGANCGNTEAFF
TRBV9	TRBJ2-6	CASSEQGPGANVLTF
TRBV9	TRBJ2-1	CASSFRDSQYNEQFF
TRBV9	TRBJ2-2	CASSINAGGASGELFF
TRBV9	TRBJ1-3	CASSVEDRVGNTIYF
TRBV9	TRBJ2-5	CASSYGTDQETQYF
TRBV9	TRBJ2-1	CASSVLGQGFNEQFF
TRBV9	TRBJ1-6	CASSVGSASSDSPLHF
TRBV9	TRBJ2-5	CASSVAVAGGRQETQYF
TRBV9	TRBJ2-1	CASSDGTGRLAGRSYNEQFF